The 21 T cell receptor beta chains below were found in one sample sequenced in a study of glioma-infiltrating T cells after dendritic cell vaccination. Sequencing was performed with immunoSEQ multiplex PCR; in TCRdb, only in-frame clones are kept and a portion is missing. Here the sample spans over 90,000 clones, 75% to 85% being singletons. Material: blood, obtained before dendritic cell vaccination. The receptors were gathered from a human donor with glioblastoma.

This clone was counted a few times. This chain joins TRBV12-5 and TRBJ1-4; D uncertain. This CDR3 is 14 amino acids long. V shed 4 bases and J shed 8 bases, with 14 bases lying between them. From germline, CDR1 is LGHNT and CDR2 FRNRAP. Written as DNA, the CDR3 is TGTGCTAGTGGTTCCTACGGGAGCAGGGAAAAACTGTTTTTT. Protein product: CASGSYGSREKLFF.

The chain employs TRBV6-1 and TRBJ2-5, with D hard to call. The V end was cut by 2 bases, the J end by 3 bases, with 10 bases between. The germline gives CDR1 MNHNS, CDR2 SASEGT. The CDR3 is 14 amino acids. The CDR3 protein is CASSEILSEETQYF. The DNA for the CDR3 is TGTGCCAGCAGTGAAATTCTATCCGAAGAGACCCAGTACTTC.

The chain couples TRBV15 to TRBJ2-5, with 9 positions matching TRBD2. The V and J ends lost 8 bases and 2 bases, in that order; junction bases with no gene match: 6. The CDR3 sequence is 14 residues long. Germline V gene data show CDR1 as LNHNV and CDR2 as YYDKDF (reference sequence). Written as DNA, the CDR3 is TGTGCCACCGCTAGCGGGGCTAGACAAGAGACCCAGTACTTC. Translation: CATASGARQETQYF.

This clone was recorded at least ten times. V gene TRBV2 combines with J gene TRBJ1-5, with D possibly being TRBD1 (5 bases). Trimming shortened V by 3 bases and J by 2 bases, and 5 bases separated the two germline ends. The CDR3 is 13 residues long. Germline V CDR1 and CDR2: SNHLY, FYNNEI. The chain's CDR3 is CASSDRGNQPQHF. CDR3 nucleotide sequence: TGTGCCAGCAGTGACAGGGGCAATCAGCCCCAGCATTTT.

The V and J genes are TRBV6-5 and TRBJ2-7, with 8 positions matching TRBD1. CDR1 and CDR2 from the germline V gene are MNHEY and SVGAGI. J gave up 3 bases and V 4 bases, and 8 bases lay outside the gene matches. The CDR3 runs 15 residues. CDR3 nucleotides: TGTGCCAGCAGTTTTCAGGGGGCGCCCCACTACGAGCAGTACTTC. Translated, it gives CASSFQGAPHYEQYF.

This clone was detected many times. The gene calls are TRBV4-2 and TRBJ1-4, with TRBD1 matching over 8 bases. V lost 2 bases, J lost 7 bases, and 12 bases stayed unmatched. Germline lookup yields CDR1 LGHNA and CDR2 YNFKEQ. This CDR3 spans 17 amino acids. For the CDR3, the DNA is TGTGCCAGCAGCCAACTATCCAGGGGGCGGCGGGGTGAAAAACTGTTTTTT. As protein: CASSQLSRGRRGEKLFF.

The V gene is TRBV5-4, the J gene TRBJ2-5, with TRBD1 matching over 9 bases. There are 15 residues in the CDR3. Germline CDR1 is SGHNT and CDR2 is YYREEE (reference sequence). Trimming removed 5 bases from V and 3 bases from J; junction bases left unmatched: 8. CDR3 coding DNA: TGTGCCAGCAGTTATCCGGGACAGGGCGAAGAGACCCAGTACTTC. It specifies CASSYPGQGEETQYF.

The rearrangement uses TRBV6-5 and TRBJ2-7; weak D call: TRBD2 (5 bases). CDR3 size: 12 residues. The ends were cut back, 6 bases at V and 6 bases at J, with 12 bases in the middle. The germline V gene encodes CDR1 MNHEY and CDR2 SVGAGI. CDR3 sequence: CASSFTSGEQYF. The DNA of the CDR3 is TGTGCCAGCAGCTTTACTAGTGGCGAGCAGTACTTC.

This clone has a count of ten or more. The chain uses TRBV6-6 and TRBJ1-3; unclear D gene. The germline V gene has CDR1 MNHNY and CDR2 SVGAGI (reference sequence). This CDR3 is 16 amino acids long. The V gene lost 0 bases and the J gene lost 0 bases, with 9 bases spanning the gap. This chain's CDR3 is CASSYSSPYSGNTIYF. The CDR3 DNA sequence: TGTGCCAGCAGTTACTCAAGCCCGTACTCTGGAAACACCATATATTTT.

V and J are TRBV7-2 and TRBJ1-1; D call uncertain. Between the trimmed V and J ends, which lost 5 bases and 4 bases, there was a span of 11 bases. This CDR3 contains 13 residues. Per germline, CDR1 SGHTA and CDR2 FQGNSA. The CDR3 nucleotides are TGTGCCAGCAGCACGGGTCCTACCACTGAAGCTTTCTTT. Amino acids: CASSTGPTTEAFF.

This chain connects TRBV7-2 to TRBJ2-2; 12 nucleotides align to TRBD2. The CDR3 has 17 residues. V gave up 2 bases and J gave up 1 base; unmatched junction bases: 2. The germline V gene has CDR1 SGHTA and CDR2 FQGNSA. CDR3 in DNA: TGTGCCAGCAGCTTAACGGGACTAGCGGGGAACACCGGGGAGCTGTTTTTT. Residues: CASSLTGLAGNTGELFF.

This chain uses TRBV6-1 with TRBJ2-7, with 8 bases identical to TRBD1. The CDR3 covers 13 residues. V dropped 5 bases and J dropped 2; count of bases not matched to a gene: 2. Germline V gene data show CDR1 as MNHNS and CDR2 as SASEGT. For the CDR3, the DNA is TGTGCCAGCAGTTCAGGGGGCCCCTACGAGCAGTACTTC. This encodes CASSSGGPYEQYF.

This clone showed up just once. The CDR3 coding sequence is TGCGCCAGCAGCCAATTAGGGGCTCGTGAAAAACTGTTTTTT. Its protein product is CASSQLGAREKLFF. The genes are TRBV4-1 and TRBJ1-4; possible D gene TRBD1, 5 bases. Germline values: CDR1 MGHRA, CDR2 YSYEKL. This CDR3 region has 14 residues. Trimming stripped 2 bases from V and 7 bases from J, with 11 bases between.

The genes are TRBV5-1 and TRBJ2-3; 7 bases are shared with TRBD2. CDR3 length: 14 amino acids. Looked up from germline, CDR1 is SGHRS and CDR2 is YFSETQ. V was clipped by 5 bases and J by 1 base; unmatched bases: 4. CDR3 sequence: CASSPLAGTDTQYF. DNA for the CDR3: TGCGCCAGCAGTCCCCTAGCGGGCACAGATACGCAGTATTTT.

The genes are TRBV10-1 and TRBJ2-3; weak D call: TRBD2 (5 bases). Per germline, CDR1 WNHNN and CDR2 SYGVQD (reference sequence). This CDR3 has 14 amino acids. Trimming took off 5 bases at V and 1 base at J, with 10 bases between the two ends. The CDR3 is CASSLQRRTDTQYF. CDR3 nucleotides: TGCGCCAGCAGTCTCCAGCGGCGCACAGATACGCAGTATTTT.

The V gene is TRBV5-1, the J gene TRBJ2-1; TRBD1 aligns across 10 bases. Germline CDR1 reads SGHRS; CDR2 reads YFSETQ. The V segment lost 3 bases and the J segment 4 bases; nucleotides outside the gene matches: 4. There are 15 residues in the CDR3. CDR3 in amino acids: CASSWRDRGYNEQFF. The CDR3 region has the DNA TGCGCCAGCAGCTGGAGGGACAGGGGATACAATGAGCAGTTCTTC.

CDR3 nucleotides: TGTGCCAGTGAGGACACTTACTCCTACGAGCAGTACTTC. It yields the protein CASEDTYSYEQYF. The rearrangement joins TRBV19 to TRBJ2-5; D possibly corresponds to TRBD1 (5 bases). Matching the DNA end better, TRBJ2-7 makes the J call doubtful. Germline V gene lookup returns CDR1 LNHDA and CDR2 SQIVND (reference sequence). This CDR3 comprises 13 residues.

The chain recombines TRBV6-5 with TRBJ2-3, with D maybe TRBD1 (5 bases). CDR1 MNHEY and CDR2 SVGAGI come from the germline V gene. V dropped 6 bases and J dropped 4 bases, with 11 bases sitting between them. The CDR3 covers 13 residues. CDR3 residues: CASRWQGADTQYF. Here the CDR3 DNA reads TGTGCCAGCAGGTGGCAGGGTGCAGATACGCAGTATTTT.

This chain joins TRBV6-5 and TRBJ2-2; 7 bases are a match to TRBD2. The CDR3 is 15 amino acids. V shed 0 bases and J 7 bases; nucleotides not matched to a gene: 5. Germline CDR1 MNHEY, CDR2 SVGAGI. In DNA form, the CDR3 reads TGTGCCAGCAGTTACTCGAAGTGGGGGGGCGGGGAGCTGTTTTTT. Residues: CASSYSKWGGGELFF.

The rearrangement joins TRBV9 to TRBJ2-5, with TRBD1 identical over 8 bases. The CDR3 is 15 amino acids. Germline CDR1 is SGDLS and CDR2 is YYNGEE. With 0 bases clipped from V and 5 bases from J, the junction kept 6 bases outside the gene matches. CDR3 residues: CASSVGQGAGETQYF. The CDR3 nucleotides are TGTGCCAGCAGCGTAGGGCAGGGGGCAGGGGAGACCCAGTACTTC.

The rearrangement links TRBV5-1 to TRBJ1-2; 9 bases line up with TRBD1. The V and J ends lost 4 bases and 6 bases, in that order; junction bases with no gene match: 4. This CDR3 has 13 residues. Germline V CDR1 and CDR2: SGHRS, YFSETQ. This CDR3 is CASSPWTGDGYTF. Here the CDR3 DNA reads TGCGCCAGCAGCCCCTGGACAGGGGATGGCTACACCTTC.